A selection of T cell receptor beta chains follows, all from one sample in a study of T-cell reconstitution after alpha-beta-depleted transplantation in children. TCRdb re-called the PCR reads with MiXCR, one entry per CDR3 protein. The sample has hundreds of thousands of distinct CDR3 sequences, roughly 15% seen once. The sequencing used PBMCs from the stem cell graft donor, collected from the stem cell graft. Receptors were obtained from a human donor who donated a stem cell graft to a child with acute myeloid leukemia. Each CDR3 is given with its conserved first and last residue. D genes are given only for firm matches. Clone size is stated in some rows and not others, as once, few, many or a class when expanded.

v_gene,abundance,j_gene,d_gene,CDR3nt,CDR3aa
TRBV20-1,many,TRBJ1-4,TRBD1,TGCAGTGCGAGGGACAGGGGTAGGCCAACTAATGAAAAACTGTTTTTT,CSARDRGRPTNEKLFF
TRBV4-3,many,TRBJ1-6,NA,TGCGCCAGCAGCCAAGGTGCCGGACAGCTCTATAATTCACCCCTCCACTTT,CASSQGAGQLYNSPLHF
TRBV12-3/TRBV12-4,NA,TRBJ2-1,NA,TGTGCCAGCAGTCCCACCGGCTTCTCATCCTACAATGAGCAGTTCTTC,CASSPTGFSSYNEQFF
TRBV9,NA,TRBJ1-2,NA,TGTGCCAGCAGCTTAGGGGGTTGGGGCTACACCTTC,CASSLGGWGYTF
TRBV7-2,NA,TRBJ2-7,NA,TGTGCCAGCAGTCCAGAGACTACGAACACCTACGAGCAGTACTTC,CASSPETTNTYEQYF
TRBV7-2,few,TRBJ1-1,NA,TGTGCCAGCAGCGTAGGGACATTCGCTGAAGCTTTCTTT,CASSVGTFAEAFF
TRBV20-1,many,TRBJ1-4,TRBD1,TGCAGTGCGCAGGGGGGAGGCGGCGAAAAACTGTTTTTT,CSAQGGGGEKLFF
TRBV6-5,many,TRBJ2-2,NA,TGTGCCAGCAGTTACGGAGGGGATAAGCTGTTTTTT,CASSYGGDKLFF
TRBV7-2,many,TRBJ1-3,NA,TGTGCCAGCAGCCTCCGACAGAGCTCTGGAAACACCATATATTTT,CASSLRQSSGNTIYF
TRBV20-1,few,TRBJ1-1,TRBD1,TGCAGTGCTGCCAGTGACAGGGAATACACTGAAGCTTTCTTT,CSAASDREYTEAFF
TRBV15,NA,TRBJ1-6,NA,TGTGCCACCAGCAGAGATCTCGTTAATTCACCCCTCCACTTT,CATSRDLVNSPLHF
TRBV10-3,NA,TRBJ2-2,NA,TGTGCCATCCCCAAACCCCAGGGAAAGGAAACCGGGGAGCTGTTTTTT,CAIPKPQGKETGELFF
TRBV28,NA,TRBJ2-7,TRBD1,TGTGCCAGCAGGTTAGGGACAGGGGGCATCTACGAGCAGTACTTC,CASRLGTGGIYEQYF
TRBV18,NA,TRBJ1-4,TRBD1,TGTGCCAGCTCACCGCGGGGACAGTCCGAACTGTTTTTT,CASSPRGQSELFF
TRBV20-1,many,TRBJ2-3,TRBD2,TGCAGTGCTAGAGTCCAAGCGGGGGGGCTGACAGATACGCAGTATTTT,CSARVQAGGLTDTQYF
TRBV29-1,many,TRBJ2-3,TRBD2,TGCAGCGTCGGAAGCGGGGAAGGAATCGATACGCAGTATTTT,CSVGSGEGIDTQYF
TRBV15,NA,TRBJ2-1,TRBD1,TGTGCCACCAGCAGGAGGACAGGGAGTGGCAATGAGCAGTTCTTC,CATSRRTGSGNEQFF